This T cell receptor beta chain was identified during a study of TIL therapy for anti-PD-1-resistant metastatic lung cancer. In the study overall: Four tumors were EGFR-mutant and two were ALK-rearranged.

The libraries were made with immunoSEQ v3. Sequencing depth was 1.9 million or so read pairs for survey level, roughly 4.5-6 million for deep. Clones were sequenced by immunoSEQ multiplex PCR, and TCRdb holds only the in-frame ones, with some missing. The table records 55,000 to 60,000 clones, less than 85% of them present only once. Time point given: pre-treatment sample, taken before nivolumab and TIL therapy. Enrollment ran from late 2017 to January 2020. Source: blood, taken at baseline. The clonotype comes from a person between 25 and 79 years old with non-small cell lung cancer.

The CDR3 is CASSYGTATEAFF. DNA for the CDR3: TGTGCCAGCAGTTATGGGACAGCCACTGAAGCTTTCTTT. The chain employs TRBV6-5 and TRBJ1-1, with 7 bases that match TRBD1. Per germline, CDR1 MNHEY and CDR2 SVGAGI. With 3 bases clipped from V and 4 bases from J, the junction kept 2 bases outside the gene matches. The CDR3 loop spans 13 amino acids.